The following is a TCR beta chain sequence with its context. In the original processing: Reference gene primer amplification in the assay estimated nucleated cell counts. The protocol was immunoSEQ multiplex PCR, while the TCRdb copy is restricted to in-frame clones and leaves out a portion. That table is the source of V, J and clone size, and D and trimming were worked out from the DNA. Here the sample spans roughly 380,000 clones, about 80% being singletons. These data are taken from a study of blood T cell repertoires in COVID-19. CDR1 is MNHNS and CDR2 is SASEGT in the germline V gene. The CDR3 sequence is 13 residues long. Between the trimmed V and J ends, which lost 3 bases and 5 bases, there was a span of 8 bases.

This receptor was taken from a human donor with acute or convalescent COVID-19. The donor label of this sample is uncertain. Material for sequencing was peripheral blood. The genes are TRBV6-1 and TRBJ1-5; D gene unclear. The CDR3 loop is CASSDELYQPQHF. CDR3 DNA: TGTGCCAGCAGTGATGAGTTGTATCAGCCCCAGCATTTT.